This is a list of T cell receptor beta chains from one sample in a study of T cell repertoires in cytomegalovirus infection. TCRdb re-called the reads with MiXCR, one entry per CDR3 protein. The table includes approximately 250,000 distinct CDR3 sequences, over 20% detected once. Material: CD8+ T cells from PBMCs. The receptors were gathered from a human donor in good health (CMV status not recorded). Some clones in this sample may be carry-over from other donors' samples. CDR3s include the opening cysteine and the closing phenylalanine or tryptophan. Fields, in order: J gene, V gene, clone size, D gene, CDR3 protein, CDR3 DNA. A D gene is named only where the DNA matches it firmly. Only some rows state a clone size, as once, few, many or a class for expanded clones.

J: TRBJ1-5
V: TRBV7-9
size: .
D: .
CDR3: CASTEENQPQHF
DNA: TGTGCCAGCACTGAAGAGAATCAGCCCCAGCATTTT

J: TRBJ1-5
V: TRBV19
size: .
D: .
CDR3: CASSIPGDTSNQPQHF
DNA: TGTGCCAGTAGTATTCCAGGGGACACTAGCAATCAGCCCCAGCATTTT

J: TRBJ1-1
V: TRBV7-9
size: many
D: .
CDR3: CASSPIKGVTEAFF
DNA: TGTGCCAGCAGCCCCATCAAGGGCGTAACTGAAGCTTTCTTT

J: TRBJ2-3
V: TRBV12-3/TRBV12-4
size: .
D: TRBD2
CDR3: CTSNIAGGPSDTQYF
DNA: TGTACCAGCAACATAGCGGGGGGGCCGTCGGATACGCAGTATTTT

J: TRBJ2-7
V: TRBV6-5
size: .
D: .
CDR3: CASSLTGHEQYF
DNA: TGTGCCAGCAGTTTAACAGGACACGAGCAGTACTTC

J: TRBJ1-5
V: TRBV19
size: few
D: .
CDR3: CASSKGETGGVQNQPQHF
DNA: TGTGCCAGTAGTAAGGGAGAGACAGGCGGGGTTCAGAATCAGCCCCAGCATTTT

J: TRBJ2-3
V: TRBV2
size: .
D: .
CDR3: CASSRGAGLFVADTQYF
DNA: TGTGCCAGCAGCCGGGGCGCCGGACTTTTTGTTGCAGATACGCAGTATTTT

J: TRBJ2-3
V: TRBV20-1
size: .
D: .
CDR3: CSATGLTDTQYF
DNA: TGCAGTGCTACTGGACTCACAGATACGCAGTATTTT

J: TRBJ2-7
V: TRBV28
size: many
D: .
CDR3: CASSFQGPTYEQYF
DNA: TGTGCCAGCAGTTTTCAGGGGCCCACCTACGAGCAGTACTTC

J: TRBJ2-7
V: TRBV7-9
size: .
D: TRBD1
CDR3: CASSSDRDIQYF
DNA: TGTGCCAGCAGCTCGGACAGGGACATCCAGTACTTC

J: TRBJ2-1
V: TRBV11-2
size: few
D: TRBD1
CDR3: CASSLFPGQEQFF
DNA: TGTGCCAGCAGCTTATTCCCGGGACAGGAGCAGTTCTTC

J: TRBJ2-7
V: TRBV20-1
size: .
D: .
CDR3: CSARVRDSYEQYF
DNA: TGCAGTGCTAGAGTTAGGGACTCCTACGAGCAGTACTTC

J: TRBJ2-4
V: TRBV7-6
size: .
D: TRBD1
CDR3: CASSWSRDRGTNIQYF
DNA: TGTGCCAGCAGCTGGTCGAGGGACAGGGGGACGAACATTCAGTACTTC

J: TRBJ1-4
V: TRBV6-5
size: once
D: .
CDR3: CASSYDVSTNEKLFF
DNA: TGTGCCAGCAGTTACGATGTATCAACTAATGAAAAACTGTTTTTT

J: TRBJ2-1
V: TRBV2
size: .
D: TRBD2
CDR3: CASDGGAPDEQFF
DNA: TGTGCCAGTGACGGGGGGGCGCCCGATGAGCAGTTCTTC

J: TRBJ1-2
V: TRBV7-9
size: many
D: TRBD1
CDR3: CASSLENRGSDGYTF
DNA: TGTGCCAGCAGCTTAGAGAACAGGGGATCGGATGGCTACACCTTC

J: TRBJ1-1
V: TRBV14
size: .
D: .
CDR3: CASSSRAYTEAFF
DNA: TGTGCCAGCAGCTCCCGTGCCTACACTGAAGCTTTCTTT

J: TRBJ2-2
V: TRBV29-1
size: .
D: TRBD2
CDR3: CSASGFRTGELFF
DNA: TGCAGCGCTAGCGGATTCAGGACCGGGGAGCTGTTTTTT

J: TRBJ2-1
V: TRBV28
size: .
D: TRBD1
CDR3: CASQDRGSYNEQFF
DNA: TGTGCCAGTCAAGACAGGGGCTCCTACAATGAGCAGTTCTTC

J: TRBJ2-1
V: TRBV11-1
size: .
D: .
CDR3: CASSSLLSSLYNEQFF
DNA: TGTGCCAGCAGCTCCCTCCTGAGTAGCCTCTACAATGAGCAGTTCTTC

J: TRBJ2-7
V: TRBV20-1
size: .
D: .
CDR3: CSARDPLQKEYEQYF
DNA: TGCAGTGCTAGAGACCCCCTTCAAAAGGAGTACGAGCAGTACTTC

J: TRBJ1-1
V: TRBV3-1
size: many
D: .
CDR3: CASSQEYRVLNTEAFF
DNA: TGTGCCAGCAGCCAAGAATACAGGGTTCTGAACACTGAAGCTTTCTTT

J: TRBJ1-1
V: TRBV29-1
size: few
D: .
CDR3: CSVEDGLNTEAFF
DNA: TGCAGCGTTGAAGATGGACTGAACACTGAAGCTTTCTTT

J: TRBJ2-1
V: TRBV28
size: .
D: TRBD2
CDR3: CATRLANEQFF
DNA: TGTGCCACCCGACTAGCTAATGAGCAGTTCTTC

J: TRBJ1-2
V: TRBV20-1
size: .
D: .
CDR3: CSAKVLYGYTF
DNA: TGCAGTGCTAAAGTACTTTATGGCTACACCTTC

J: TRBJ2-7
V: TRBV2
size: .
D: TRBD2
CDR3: CASMGTSGAFYEQYF
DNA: TGTGCCAGCATGGGGACTAGCGGGGCCTTCTACGAGCAGTACTTC

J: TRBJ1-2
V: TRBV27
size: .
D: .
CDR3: CASSIPGSPYGYTF
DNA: TGTGCCAGCAGTATACCCGGGTCCCCCTATGGCTACACCTTC

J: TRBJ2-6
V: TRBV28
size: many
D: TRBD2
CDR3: CAAGGGASSGANVLTF
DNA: TGTGCCGCCGGGGGGGGCGCAAGTTCTGGGGCCAACGTCCTGACTTTC

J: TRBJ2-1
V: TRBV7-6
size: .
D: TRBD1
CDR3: CASSLDGDRGQFF
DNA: TGTGCCAGCAGCTTAGATGGGGACAGGGGGCAGTTCTTC

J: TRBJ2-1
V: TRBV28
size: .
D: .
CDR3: CANSSLGDYNEQFF
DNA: TGTGCCAACAGTTCGTTAGGGGACTACAATGAGCAGTTCTTC

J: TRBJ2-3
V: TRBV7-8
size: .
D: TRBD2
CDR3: CASSLLLAGTTDTQYF
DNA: TGTGCCAGCAGCTTATTGCTAGCGGGGACCACAGATACGCAGTATTTT

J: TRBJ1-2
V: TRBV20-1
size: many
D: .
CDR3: CSASPHIQGPDNYGYTF
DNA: TGCAGTGCTAGCCCTCACATCCAGGGCCCAGATAACTATGGCTACACCTTC

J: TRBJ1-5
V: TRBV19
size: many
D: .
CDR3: CASRVYQPQHF
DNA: TGTGCCAGTAGGGTATATCAGCCCCAGCATTTT

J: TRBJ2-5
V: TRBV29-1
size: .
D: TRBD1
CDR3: CSVEDLAGQGRGETQYF
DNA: TGCAGCGTTGAAGATCTTGCGGGACAGGGGCGTGGGGAGACCCAGTACTTC

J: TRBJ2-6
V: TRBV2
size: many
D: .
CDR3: CAGTALGANVLTF
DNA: TGTGCCGGAACAGCCCTGGGGGCCAACGTCCTGACTTTC

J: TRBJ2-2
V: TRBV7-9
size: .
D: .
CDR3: CASSSPKGGTGELFF
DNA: TGTGCCAGCAGCTCACCGAAAGGGGGAACCGGGGAGCTGTTTTTT

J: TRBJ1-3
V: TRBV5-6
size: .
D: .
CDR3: CASSLEFGNTIYF
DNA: TGTGCCAGCAGCTTGGAATTTGGAAACACCATATATTTT

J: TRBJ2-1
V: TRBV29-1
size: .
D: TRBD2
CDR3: CSVDLAGRYNEQFF
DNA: TGCAGCGTTGATTTAGCGGGGCGCTACAATGAGCAGTTCTTC

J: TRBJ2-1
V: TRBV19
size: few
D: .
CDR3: CASTTGFKQFF
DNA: TGTGCCAGTACCACCGGGTTCAAGCAGTTCTTC

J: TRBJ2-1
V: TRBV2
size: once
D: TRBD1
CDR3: CASSPPDRYNEQFF
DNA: TGTGCCAGCAGTCCTCCGGACAGGTACAATGAGCAGTTCTTC

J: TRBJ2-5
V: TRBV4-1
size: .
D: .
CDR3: CASSQESTLVRATQYF
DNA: TGCGCCAGCAGCCAAGAGAGTACCCTGGTGCGCGCGACCCAGTACTTC

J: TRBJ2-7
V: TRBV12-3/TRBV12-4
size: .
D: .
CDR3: CASSLSVGEQYF
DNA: TGTGCCAGCAGTTTAAGTGTCGGTGAGCAGTACTTC

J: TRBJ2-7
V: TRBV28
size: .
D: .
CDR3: CASSQLGLYEQYF
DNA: TGTGCCAGCAGTCAACTCGGACTCTACGAGCAGTACTTC

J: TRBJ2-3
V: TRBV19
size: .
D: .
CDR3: CASSYSGFGDTDTQYF
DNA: TGTGCCAGTAGTTATTCGGGATTTGGCGACACAGATACGCAGTATTTT

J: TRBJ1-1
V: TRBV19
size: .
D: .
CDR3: CASSNKGGTEAFF
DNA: TGTGCCAGTAGCAACAAGGGAGGGACTGAAGCTTTCTTT

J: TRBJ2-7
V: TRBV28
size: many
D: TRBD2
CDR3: CASSFGRSYEQYF
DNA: TGTGCCAGCAGTTTCGGGAGGTCCTACGAGCAGTACTTC

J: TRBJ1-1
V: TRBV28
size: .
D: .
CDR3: CASSLRWEVITEAFF
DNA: TGTGCCAGCAGTCTCCGTTGGGAAGTAATCACTGAAGCTTTCTTT

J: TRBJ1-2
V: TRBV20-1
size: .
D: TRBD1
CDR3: CSARLQGDYGYTF
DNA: TGCAGTGCTAGATTGCAGGGGGACTATGGCTACACCTTC

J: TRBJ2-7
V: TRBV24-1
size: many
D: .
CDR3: CATSNGWGSSYEQYF
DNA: TGTGCCACCAGTAACGGCTGGGGAAGCTCCTACGAGCAGTACTTC

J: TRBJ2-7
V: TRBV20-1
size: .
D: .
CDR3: CSARGWTDVPYEQYF
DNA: TGCAGTGCTAGAGGGTGGACCGACGTACCCTACGAGCAGTACTTC

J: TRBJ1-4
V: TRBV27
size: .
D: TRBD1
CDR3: CASTGQGVEKLFF
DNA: TGTGCCAGCACCGGACAGGGGGTGGAAAAACTGTTTTTT

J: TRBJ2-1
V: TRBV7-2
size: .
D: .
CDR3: CASSQFRGKNEQFF
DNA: TGTGCCAGCAGCCAGTTCCGGGGCAAAAATGAGCAGTTCTTC